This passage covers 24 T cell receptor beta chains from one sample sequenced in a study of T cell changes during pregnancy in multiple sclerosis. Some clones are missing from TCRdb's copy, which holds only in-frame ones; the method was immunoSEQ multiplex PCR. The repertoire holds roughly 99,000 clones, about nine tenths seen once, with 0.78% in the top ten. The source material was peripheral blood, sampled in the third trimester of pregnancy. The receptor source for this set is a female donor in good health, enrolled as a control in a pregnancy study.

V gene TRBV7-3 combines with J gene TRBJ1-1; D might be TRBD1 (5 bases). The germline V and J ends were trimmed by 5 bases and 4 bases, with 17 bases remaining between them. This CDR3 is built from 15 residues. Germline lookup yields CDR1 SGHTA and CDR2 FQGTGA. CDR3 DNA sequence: TGTGCCAGCAGCCCCGGGGGGTTCTTAGGCACTGAAGCTTTCTTT. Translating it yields CASSPGGFLGTEAFF.

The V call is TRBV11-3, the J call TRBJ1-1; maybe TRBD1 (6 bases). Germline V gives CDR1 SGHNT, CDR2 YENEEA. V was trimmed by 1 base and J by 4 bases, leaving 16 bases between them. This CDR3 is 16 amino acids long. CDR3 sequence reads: CASSLALLGGSTEAFF. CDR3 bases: TGTGCCAGCAGCTTAGCCCTATTAGGGGGAAGCACTGAAGCTTTCTTT.

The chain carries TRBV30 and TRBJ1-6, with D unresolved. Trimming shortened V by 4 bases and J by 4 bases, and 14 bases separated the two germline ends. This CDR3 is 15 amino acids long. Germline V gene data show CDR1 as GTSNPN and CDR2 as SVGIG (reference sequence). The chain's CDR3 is CAWTYAVNYNSPLHF. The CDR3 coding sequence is TGTGCCTGGACTTACGCGGTAAATTATAATTCACCCCTCCACTTT.

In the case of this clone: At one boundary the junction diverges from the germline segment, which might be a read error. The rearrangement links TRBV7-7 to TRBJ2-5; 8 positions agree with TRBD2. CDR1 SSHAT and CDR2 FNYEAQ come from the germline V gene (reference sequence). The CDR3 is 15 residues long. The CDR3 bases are TGTGCTAGCAGCTTAAATTCGGGGGGGAAAGAGACCCAGTACTTC. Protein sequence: CASSLNSGGKETQYF.

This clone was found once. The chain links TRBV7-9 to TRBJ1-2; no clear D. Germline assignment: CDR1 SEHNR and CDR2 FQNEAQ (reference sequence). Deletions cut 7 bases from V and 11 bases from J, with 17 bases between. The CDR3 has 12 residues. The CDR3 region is CASTPGSLRYTF. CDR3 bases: TGTGCCAGCACCCCCGGGAGCCTCCGGTACACCTTC.

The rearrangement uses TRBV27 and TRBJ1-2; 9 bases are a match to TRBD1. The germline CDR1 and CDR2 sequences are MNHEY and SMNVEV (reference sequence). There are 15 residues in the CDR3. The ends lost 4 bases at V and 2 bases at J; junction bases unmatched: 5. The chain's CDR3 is CASSSLGQGNYGYTF. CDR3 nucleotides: TGTGCCAGCAGTTCCCTTGGACAGGGGAACTATGGCTACACCTTC.

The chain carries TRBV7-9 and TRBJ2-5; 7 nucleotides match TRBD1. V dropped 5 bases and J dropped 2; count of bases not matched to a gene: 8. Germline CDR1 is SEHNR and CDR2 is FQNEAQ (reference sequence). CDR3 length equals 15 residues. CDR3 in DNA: TGTGCCAGCAGCCCGCTGGGGACAGAACAAGAGACCCAGTACTTC. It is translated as CASSPLGTEQETQYF.

The CDR3 region has the DNA TGTGCCAGCAGTGATTCTGGAGATTCACCCCTCCACTTT. It translates to CASSDSGDSPLHF. V and J are TRBV6-4 and TRBJ1-6; unclear D gene. V lost 3 bases and J lost 8, with 8 bases in between. CDR1 is MRHNA and CDR2 is SNTAGT in the germline V gene. The CDR3 covers 13 residues.

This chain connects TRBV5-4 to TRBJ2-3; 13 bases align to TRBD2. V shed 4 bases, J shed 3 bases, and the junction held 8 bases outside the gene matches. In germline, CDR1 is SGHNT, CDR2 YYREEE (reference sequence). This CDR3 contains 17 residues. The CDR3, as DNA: TGTGCCAGCAGCGCCAAACTAGCGGGGGGGAGGACAGATACGCAGTATTTT. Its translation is CASSAKLAGGRTDTQYF.

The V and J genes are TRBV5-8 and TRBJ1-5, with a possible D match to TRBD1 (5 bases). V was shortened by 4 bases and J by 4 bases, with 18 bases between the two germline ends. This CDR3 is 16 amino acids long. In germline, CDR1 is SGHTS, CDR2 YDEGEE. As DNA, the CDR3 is TGTGCCAGCAGCCTCCGGCGGGGGAATGAGAATCAGCCCCAGCATTTT. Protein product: CASSLRRGNENQPQHF.

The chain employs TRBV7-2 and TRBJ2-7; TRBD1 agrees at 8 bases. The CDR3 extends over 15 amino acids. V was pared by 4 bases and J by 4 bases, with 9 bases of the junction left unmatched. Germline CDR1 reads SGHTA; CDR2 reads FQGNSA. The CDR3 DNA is TGTGCCAGCAGCTCAAGGGGACAGGCTACTTACGAGCAGTACTTC. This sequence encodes CASSSRGQATYEQYF.

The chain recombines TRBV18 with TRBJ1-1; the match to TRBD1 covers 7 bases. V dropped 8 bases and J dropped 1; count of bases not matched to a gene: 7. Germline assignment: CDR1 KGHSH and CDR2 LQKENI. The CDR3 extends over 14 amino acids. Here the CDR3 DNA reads TGTGCCAGCACCCGGGACAGAGAGAACACTGAAGCTTTCTTT. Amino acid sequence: CASTRDRENTEAFF. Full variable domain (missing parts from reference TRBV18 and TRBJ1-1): NAGVMQNPRHLVRRRGQEARLRCSPMKGHSHVYWYRQLPEEGLKFMVYLQKENIIDESGMPKERFSAEFPKEGPSILRIQQVVRGDSAAYFCASTRDRENTEAFFGQGTRLTVV.

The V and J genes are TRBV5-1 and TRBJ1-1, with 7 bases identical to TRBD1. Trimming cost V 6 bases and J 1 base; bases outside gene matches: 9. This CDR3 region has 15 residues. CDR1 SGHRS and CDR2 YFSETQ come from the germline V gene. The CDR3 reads CASTLFRDRNTEAFF. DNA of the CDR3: TGCGCCAGCACCCTATTCCGGGACAGGAACACTGAAGCTTTCTTT.

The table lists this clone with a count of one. The CDR3 nucleotides are TGCGCCAGCAGCCAATCCATCACAGGGGGCGACTATGGCTACACCTTC. Encoded protein: CASSQSITGGDYGYTF. This chain joins TRBV4-3 and TRBJ1-2; TRBD1 agrees at 9 bases. Germline V gene data show CDR1 as LGHNA and CDR2 as YSLEER. The V segment lost 2 bases and the J segment 3 bases; nucleotides outside the gene matches: 7. CDR3 length equals 16 residues.

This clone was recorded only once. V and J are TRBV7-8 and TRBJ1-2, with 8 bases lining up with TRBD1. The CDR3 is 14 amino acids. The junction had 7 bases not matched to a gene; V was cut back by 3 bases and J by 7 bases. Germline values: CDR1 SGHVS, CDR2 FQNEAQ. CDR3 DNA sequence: TGTGCCAGCAGCTTCCAGACAGGGGAACGTGGCTACACCTTC. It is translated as CASSFQTGERGYTF. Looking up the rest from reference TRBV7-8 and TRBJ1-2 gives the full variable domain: GAGVSQSPRYKVAKRGQDVALRCDPISGHVSLFWYQQALGQGPEFLTYFQNEAQLDKSGLPSDRFFAERPEGSVSTLKIQRTQQEDSAVYLCASSFQTGERGYTFGSGTRLTVV.

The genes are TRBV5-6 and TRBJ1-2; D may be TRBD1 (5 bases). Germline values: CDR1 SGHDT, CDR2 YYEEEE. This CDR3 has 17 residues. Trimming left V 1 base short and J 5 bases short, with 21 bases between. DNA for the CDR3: TGTGCCAGCAGCTTGCGTGTGGGGGGTGCCGAGGCTTATGGCTACACCTTC. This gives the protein CASSLRVGGAEAYGYTF.

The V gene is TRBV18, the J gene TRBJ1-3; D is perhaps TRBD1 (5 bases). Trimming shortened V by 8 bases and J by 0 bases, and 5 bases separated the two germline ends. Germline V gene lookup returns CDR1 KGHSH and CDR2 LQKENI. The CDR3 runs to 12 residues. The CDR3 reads CASQGSGNTIYF. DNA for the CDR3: TGTGCCAGCCAGGGCTCTGGAAACACCATATATTTT.

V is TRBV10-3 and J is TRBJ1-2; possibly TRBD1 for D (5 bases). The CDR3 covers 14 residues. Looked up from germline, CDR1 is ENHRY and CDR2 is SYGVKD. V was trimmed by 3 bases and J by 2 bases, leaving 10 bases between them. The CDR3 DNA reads TGTGCCATCAGTGACCATGGGGCCAACTATGGCTACACCTTC. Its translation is CAISDHGANYGYTF.

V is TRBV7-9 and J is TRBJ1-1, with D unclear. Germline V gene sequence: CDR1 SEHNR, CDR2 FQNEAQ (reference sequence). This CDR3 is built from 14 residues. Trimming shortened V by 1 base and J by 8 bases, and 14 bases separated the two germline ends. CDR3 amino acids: CASSLEGSGPEAFF. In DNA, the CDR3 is TGTGCCAGCAGCTTAGAGGGCAGCGGGCCGGAAGCTTTCTTT.

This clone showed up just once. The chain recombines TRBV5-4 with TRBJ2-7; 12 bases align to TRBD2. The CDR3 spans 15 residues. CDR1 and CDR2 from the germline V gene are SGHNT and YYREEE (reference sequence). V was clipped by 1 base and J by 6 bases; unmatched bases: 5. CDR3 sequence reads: CASSLSLAGGVEQYF. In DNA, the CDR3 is TGTGCCAGCAGCTTGTCACTAGCGGGGGGCGTCGAGCAGTACTTC.

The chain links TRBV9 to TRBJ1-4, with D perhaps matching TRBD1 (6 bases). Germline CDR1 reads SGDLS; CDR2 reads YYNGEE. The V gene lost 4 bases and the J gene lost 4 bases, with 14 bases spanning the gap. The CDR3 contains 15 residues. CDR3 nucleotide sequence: TGTGCCAGCAGCTTAGGGGGAAGGGGTAATGAAAAACTGTTTTTT. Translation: CASSLGGRGNEKLFF.

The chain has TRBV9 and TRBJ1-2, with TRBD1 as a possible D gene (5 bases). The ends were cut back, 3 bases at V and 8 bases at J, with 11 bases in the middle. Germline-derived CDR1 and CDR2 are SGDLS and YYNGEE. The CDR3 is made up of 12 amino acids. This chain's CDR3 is CASSGWGVGYTF. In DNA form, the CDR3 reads TGTGCCAGCAGCGGTTGGGGGGTGGGCTACACCTTC.

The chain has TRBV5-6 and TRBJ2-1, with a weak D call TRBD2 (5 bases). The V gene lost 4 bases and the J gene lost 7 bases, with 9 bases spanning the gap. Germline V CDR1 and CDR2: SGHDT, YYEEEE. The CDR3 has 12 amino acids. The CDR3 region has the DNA TGTGCCAGCAGCACGACGGGGAATGAGCAGTTCTTC. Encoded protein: CASSTTGNEQFF.

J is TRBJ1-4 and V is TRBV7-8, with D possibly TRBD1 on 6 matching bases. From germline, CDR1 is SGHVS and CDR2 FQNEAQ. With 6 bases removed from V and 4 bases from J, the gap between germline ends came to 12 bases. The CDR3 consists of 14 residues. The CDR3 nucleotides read TGTGCCAGCAGGCCGGGACAAAATAATGAAAAACTGTTTTTT. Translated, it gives CASRPGQNNEKLFF.